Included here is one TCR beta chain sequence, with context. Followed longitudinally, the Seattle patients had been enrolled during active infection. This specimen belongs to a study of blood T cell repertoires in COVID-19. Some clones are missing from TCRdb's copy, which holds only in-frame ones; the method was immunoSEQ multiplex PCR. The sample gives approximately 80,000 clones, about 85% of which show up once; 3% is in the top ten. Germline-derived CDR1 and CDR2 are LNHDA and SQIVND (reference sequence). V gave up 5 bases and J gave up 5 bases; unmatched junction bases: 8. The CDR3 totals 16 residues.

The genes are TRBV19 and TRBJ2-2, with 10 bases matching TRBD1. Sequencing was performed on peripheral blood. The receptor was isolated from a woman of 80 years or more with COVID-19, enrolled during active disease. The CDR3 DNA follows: TGTGCCAGTAGTTTAGGGACAGGGGTGAGGACCGGGGAGCTGTTTTTT. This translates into CASSLGTGVRTGELFF.